This T cell receptor beta chain comes out of a study of identical twins (dated by TCRdb to the mid-2010s). Regarding the study in general: TCR alpha and beta repertoires from monozygotic twins, unrelated adults of various ages and cord blood were deep-sequenced to test whether fetal clonotypes persist. To rule out contamination, replicate twin experiments were performed at different times with different library preparation protocols. Results and caveats for the whole study, not just this receptor: Out-of-frame TCR alpha sequences shared between twins showed an excess of low generation-probability sequences compared with coincidental sharing between unrelated individuals. Recombination models systematically underestimated out-of-frame TCR alpha sharing in monozygotic twins but agreed with sharing between unrelated individuals. Because the same donors could not be followed over many years, the conclusions depended on cross-sectional statistical analysis. Zero-insertion analyses could be partly confounded by invariant T cells such as MAIT and iNKT, although diverse VJ usage argued against such confounding for most clonotypes. Excess twin sharing in beta out-of-frame sequences was weaker because fewer shared sequences lowered the signal-to-noise ratio. Abundant cord blood beta clonotypes carried fewer insertions; young adult naive repertoires showed a weaker similar trend, while memory repertoires showed none.

Only healthy Caucasian donors were included. The twin cohort comprised three pairs of female monozygotic twins, all aged roughly 18 to 30 years. Peripheral blood mononuclear cells were used as the source from which RNA for TCR libraries was isolated. Libraries were prepared through 5' RACE. Sequencer: Illumina HiSeq 2000. Template switching added a universal primer binding site, and the final cDNA carried a unique molecular identifier that allowed TCR cDNA molecules to be counted accurately. Specific primers in the conserved constant-segment region were used to synthesize first-strand cDNA for the TCR alpha and beta chains. To control for contamination, each cDNA library was double barcoded with a SMART-Mk sample barcode plus Illumina barcodes. TruSeq adapter sequences and Illumina sample barcodes were added in two successive PCR steps. Sequencing of the TCR alpha and beta cDNA libraries was done on the Illumina HiSeq platform using custom primers. In the authors' own workflow: MiGEC processed the raw reads to extract unique molecular identifiers, while MiXCR was used to determine the CDR3 positions. Recombination models were inferred per individual with the repgenHMM and IGoR tools using an EM algorithm. The analysis of shared clonotypes was done with the tcR package in R, with sharing normalized by the product of cloneset sizes. To study raw recombination without the effects of thymic and clonal selection, out-of-frame nonproductive sequences were analyzed. Using fastp trimming at Q25 and MiXCR clonotype assembly, TCRdb reanalyzed the public sequencing data and kept in-frame beta chains. Entries that share a CDR3 protein sequence are merged under the most common genes and DNA. The V and J calls and clone size come from TCRdb's table, not from the authors' own analysis. The sample table holds 600,000 to 800,000 distinct CDR3 sequences, of which 21% were seen once. The biggest ten clones account for roughly 4% of the sample.

Inclusive of the bounding cysteine and phenylalanine, the CDR3 is 11 residues long. Only the CDR3 region is kept as DNA, spanning 33 bases read in frame from base 1. The germline V gene supplies CDR1 SGHRS and CDR2 YFSETQ. V is clipped by 0 bases and J by 5 bases, and the sequence between their germline boundaries is 2 bases long. This clonotype has a count of ten or more. What this receptor recognizes is not known. This may be a read error, as it is one base from a much larger clone. The same sample was also used in a study of T cells expressing NK-cell markers. The second study also describes: Fewer than ten donors provided sorted CD3+CD56+NKG2C+, CD3+CD56+NKG2C- and CD3+CD56-NKG2C+ T-cell subsets, whose TCR beta-chain repertoires were profiled. Among the eight sequenced donors, only one was HCMV-seronegative, while the other seven were HCMV-seropositive. To restrict sorting to alphabetaTCR-expressing T cells, an anti-gammadeltaTCR antibody was added in several experiments. In more than 5 donors, the dominant CD3+CD56+NKG2C+ clonotypes were found to rank among the top 10 CD8+ clonotypes and to make up roughly 1.0-8% of CD8+ T cells. Those dominant clonotypes were again the most abundant among CD3+CD56-NKG2C+ cells in a handful of donors, at roughly 28.3-60.1%. It remained unclear whether the expanded NKG2C-expressing T cell clones were specific for HCMV antigens. The study sequenced eight donors, all healthy volunteers chosen at random: three men and five women. HCMV serostatus was determined by detecting HCMV-specific IgG in serum with a commercial ELISA kit. For about six donors, bulk peripheral blood T-cell repertoires were additionally sequenced from unsorted PBMC. Reads were demultiplexed and grouped by UMI with MIGEC, and clonotypes were assembled and quantified with MiTCR. Only TCR cDNA sequences supported by at least two reads were kept to exclude erroneous sequences. The tcR package was used for downstream repertoire analysis, and clonotypes were matched across fractions by CDR3 nucleotide sequence plus V segment. VDJmatch was used to annotate antigen specificity against VDJdb, with one amino acid substitution in CDR3 permitted.

The sequence is built from TRBV5-1 and TRBJ2-5; no D gene is confidently identified. The origin of this receptor is a woman younger than 30 in good health. The sample comprised PBMCs. The DNA sequence is given as TGCGCCAGCAGCTTGGATGAGACCCAGTACTTC. This encodes CASSLDETQYF. Extended through the reference TRBV5-1 and TRBJ2-5 proteins, this CDR3 yields the full variable domain: KAGVTQTPRYLIKTRGQQVTLSCSPISGHRSVSWYQQTPGQGLQFLFEYFSETQRNKGNFPGRFSGRQFSNSRSEMNVSTLELGDSALYLCASSLDETQYFGPGTRLLVL.